A selection of T cell receptor beta chains follows, all from one sample in a study of T cell repertoires in cytomegalovirus infection. TCRdb called the reads again in MiXCR, with one record for every CDR3 protein. The sample lists approximately 990,000 distinct CDR3 sequences, approximately 30% seen once, with roughly 13% in the top ten. Their target antigens are unknown. The sequencing used cultured CD8+ T cells from PBMCs, collected from culture after CMV antigen stimulation. The receptor set was obtained from a human donor in good health (CMV status not recorded). Some clones in this sample may be carry-over from other donors' samples. Each CDR3 is given with its conserved first and last residue. A D gene is named only where the DNA matches it firmly.

CDR3aa | j_gene | v_gene | d_gene | len
CASSPPRLVF | TRBJ1-1 | TRBV7-8 | . | 10
CASSYSGGRTEAFF | TRBJ1-1 | TRBV6-2/TRBV6-3 | . | 14
CASSPRTAPSTYGYTF | TRBJ1-2 | TRBV28 | . | 16
CATSDLSGTGHEQFF | TRBJ2-1 | TRBV24-1 | TRBD1 | 15
CASSLRWGSGELFF | TRBJ2-2 | TRBV4-2 | . | 14
CASSSRTGPYEQYF | TRBJ2-7 | TRBV7-9 | TRBD1 | 14
CASSPSGQGLHYEQYF | TRBJ2-7 | TRBV12-3/TRBV12-4 | . | 16
CAISDPRGYTGELFF | TRBJ2-2 | TRBV10-3 | . | 15
CASSEWRGSTDTQYF | TRBJ2-3 | TRBV2 | TRBD2 | 15
CASRGTRGDSPLHF | TRBJ1-6 | TRBV6-1 | TRBD1 | 14